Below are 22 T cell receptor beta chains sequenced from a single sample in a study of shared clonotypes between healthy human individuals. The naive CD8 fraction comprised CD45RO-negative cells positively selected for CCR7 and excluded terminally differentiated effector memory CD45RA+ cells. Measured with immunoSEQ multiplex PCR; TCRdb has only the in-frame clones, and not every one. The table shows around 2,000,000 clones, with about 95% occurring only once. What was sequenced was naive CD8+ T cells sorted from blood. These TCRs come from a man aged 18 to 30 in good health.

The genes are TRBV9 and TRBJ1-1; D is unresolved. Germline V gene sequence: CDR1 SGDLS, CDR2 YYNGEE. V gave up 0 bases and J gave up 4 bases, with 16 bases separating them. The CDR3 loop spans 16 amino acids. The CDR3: CASSVGIGMEGTEAFF. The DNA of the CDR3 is TGTGCCAGCAGCGTAGGGATTGGCATGGAGGGCACTGAAGCTTTCTTT. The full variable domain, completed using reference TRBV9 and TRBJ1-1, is DSGVTQTPKHLITATGQRVTLRCSPRSGDLSVYWYQQSLDQGLQFLIQYYNGEERAKGNILERFSAQQFPDLHSELNLSSLELGDSALYFCASSVGIGMEGTEAFFGQGTRLTVV.

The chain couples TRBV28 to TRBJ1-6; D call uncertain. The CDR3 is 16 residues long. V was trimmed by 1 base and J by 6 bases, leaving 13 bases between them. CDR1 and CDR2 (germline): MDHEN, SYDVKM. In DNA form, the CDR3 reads TGTGCCAGCAGTTTATCCCTAGGAGACCCTAATTCACCCCTCCACTTT. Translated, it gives CASSLSLGDPNSPLHF.

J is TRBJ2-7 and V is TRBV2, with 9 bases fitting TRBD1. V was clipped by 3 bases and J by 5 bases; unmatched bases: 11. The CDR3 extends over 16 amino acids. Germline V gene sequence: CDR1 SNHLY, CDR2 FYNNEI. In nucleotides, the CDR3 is TGTGCCAGCAGTGATCTTATAGGACAGGGGTTGCACGAGCAGTACTTC. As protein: CASSDLIGQGLHEQYF.

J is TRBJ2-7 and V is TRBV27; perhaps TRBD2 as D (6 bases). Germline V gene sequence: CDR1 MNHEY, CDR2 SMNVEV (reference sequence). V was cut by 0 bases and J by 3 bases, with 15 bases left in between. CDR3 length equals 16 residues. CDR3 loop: CASSLSVVRGGYEQYF. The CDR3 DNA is TGTGCCAGCAGTTTATCGGTCGTGCGGGGCGGCTACGAGCAGTACTTC.

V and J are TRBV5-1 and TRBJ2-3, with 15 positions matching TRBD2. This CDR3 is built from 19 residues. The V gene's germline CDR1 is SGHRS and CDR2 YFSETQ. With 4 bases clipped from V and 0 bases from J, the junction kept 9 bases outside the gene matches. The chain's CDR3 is CASSPGLAGGPQSTDTQYF. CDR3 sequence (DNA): TGCGCCAGCAGCCCGGGACTAGCGGGAGGACCACAAAGCACAGATACGCAGTATTTT. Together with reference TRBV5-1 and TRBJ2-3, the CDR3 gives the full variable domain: KAGVTQTPRYLIKTRGQQVTLSCSPISGHRSVSWYQQTPGQGLQFLFEYFSETQRNKGNFPGRFSGRQFSNSRSEMNVSTLELGDSALYLCASSPGLAGGPQSTDTQYFGPGTRLTVL.

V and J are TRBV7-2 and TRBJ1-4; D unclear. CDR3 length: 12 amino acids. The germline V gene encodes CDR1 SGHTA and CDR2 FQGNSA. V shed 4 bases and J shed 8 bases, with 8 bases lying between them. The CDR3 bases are TGTGCCAGCAGCTACGGAGGGGAAAAACTGTTTTTT. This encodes CASSYGGEKLFF.

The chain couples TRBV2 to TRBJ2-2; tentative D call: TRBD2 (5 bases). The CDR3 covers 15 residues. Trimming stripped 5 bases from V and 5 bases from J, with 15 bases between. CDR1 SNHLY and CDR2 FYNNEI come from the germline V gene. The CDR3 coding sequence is TGTGCCAGCAGTAAAGTTAGCGATAAGACCGGGGAGCTGTTTTTT. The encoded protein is CASSKVSDKTGELFF.

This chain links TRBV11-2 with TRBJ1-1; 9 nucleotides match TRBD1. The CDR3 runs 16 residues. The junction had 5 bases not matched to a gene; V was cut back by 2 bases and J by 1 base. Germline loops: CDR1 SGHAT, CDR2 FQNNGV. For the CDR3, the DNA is TGTGCCAGCAGCTTATGGGGACAGGGTACGAACACTGAAGCTTTCTTT. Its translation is CASSLWGQGTNTEAFF.

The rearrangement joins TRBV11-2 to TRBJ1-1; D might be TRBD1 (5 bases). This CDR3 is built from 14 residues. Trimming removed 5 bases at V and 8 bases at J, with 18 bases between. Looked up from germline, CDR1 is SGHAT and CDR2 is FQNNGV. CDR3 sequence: CASSVRPAGEEAFF. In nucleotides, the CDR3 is TGTGCCAGCAGCGTACGACCAGCGGGGGAAGAAGCTTTCTTT.

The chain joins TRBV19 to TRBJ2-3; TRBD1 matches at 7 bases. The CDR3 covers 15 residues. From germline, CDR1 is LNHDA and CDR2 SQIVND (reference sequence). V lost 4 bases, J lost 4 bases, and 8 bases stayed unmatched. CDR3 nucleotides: TGTGCCAGTAGTACGACAGGGTTACAGGCAGATACGCAGTATTTT. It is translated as CASSTTGLQADTQYF.

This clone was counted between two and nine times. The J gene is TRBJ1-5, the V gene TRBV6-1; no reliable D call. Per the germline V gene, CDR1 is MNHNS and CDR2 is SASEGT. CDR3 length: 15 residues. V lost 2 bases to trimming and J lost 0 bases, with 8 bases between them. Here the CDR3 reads CASSEWDYSNQPQHF. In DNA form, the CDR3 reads TGTGCCAGCAGTGAATGGGATTATAGCAATCAGCCCCAGCATTTT.

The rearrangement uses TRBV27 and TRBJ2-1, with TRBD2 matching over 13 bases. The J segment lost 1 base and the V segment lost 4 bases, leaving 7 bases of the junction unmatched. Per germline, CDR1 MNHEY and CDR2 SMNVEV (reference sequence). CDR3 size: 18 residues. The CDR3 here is CASSYRTSGSRSYNEQFF. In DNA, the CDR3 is TGTGCCAGCAGTTACCGGACTAGCGGGAGTAGGTCCTACAATGAGCAGTTCTTC.

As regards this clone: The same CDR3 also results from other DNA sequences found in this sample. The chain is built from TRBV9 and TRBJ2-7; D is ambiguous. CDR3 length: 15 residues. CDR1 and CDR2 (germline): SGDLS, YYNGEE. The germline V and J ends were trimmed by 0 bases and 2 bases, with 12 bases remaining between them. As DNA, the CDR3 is TGTGCCAGCAGCGTAGGGTCAGGCCCAGCCTACGAGCAGTACTTC. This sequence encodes CASSVGSGPAYEQYF.

The CDR3 sequence: CASSWDRNTGELFF. The CDR3 nucleotides are TGCGCCAGCAGCTGGGACAGGAACACCGGGGAGCTGTTTTTT. This chain joins TRBV4-1 and TRBJ2-2, with 7 nucleotides matching TRBD1. J gave up 1 base and V 5 bases, and 1 base lay outside the gene matches. CDR1 is MGHRA and CDR2 is YSYEKL in the germline V gene. The CDR3 is 14 amino acids.

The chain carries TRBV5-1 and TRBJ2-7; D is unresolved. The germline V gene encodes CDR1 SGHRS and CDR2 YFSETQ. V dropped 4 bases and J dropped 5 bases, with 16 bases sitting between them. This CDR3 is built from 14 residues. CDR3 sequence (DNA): TGCGCCAGCAGCATGGGATTACATATCGACGAGCAGTACTTC. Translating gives CASSMGLHIDEQYF.

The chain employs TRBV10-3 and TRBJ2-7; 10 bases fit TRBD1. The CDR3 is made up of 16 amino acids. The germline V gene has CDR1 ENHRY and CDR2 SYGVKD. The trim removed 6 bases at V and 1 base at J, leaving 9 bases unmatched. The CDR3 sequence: CAIRGTGVDHSYEQYF. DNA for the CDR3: TGTGCCATCAGAGGGACAGGGGTCGATCATTCCTACGAGCAGTACTTC.

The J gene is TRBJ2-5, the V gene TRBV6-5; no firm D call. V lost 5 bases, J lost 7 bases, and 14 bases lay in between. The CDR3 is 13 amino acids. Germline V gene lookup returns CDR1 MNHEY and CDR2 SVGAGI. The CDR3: CASSLGRPGTQYF. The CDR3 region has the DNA TGTGCCAGCAGTCTTGGACGTCCTGGGACCCAGTACTTC.

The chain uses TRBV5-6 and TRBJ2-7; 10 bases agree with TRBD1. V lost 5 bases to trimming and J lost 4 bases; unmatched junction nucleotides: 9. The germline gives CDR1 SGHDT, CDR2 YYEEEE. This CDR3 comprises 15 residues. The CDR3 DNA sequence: TGTGCCAGCAGGGGATCCGGGACAGGGGCTTACGAGCAGTACTTC. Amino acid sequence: CASRGSGTGAYEQYF.

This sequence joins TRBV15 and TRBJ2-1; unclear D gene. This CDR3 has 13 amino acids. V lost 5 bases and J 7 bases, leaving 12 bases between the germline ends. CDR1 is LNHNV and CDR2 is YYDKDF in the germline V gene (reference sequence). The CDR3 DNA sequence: TGTGCCACCAGCCCCTGGGCCCGAAATGAGCAGTTCTTC. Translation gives CATSPWARNEQFF.

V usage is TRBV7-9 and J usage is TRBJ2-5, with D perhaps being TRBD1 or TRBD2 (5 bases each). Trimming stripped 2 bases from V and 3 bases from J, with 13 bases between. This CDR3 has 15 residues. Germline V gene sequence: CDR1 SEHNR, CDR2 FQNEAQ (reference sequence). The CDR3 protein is CASSLLGAPEETQYF. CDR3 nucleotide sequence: TGTGCCAGCAGCTTACTCGGGGCCCCCGAAGAGACCCAGTACTTC.

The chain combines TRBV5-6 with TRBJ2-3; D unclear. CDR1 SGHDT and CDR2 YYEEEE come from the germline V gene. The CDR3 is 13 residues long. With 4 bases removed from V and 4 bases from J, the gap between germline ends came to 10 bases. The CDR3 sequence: CASSGINSDTQYF. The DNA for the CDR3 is TGTGCCAGCAGCGGAATTAATTCAGATACGCAGTATTTT.

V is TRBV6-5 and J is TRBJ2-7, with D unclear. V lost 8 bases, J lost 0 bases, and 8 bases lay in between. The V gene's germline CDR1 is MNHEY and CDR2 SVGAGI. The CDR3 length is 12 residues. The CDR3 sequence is CASSESSYEQYF. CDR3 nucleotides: TGTGCCAGCTCGGAGAGCTCCTACGAGCAGTACTTC.